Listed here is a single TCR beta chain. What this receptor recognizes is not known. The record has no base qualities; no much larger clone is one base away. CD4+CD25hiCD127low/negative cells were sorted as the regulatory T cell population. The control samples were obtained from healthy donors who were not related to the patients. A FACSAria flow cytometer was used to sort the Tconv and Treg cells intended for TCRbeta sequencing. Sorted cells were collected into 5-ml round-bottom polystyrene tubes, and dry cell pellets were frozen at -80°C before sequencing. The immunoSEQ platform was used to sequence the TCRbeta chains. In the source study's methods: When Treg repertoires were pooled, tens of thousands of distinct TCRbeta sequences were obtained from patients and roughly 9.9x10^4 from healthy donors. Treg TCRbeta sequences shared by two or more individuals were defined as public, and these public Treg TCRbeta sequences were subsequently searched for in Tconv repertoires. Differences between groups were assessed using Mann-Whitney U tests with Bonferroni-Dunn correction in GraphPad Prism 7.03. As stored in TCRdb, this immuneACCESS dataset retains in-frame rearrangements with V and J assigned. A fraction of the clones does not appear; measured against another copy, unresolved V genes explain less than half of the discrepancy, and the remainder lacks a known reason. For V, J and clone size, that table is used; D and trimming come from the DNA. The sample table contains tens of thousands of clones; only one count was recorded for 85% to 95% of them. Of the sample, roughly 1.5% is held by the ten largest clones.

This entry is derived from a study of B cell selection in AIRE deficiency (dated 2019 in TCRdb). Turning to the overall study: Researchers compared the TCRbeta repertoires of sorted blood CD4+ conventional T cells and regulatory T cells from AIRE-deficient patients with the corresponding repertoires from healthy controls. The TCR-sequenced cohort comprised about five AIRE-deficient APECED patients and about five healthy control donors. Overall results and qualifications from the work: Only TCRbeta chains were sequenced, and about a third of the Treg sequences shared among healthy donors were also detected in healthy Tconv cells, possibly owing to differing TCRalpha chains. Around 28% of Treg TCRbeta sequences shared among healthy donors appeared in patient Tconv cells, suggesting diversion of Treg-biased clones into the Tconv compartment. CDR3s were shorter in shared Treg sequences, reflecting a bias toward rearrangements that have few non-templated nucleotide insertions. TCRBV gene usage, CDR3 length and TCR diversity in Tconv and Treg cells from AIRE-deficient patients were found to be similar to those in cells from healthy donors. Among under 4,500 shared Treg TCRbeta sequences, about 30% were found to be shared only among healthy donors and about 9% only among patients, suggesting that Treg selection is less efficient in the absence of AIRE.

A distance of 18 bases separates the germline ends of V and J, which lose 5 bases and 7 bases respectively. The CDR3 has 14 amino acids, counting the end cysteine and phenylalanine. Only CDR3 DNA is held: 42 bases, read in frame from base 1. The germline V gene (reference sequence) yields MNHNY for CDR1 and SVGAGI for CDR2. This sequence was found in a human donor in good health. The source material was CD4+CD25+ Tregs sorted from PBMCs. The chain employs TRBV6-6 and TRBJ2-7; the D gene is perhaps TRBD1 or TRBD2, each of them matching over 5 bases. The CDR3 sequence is CASSRDGTEAEQYF. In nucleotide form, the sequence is TGTGCCAGCAGTAGAGACGGGACGGAGGCTGAGCAGTACTTC.